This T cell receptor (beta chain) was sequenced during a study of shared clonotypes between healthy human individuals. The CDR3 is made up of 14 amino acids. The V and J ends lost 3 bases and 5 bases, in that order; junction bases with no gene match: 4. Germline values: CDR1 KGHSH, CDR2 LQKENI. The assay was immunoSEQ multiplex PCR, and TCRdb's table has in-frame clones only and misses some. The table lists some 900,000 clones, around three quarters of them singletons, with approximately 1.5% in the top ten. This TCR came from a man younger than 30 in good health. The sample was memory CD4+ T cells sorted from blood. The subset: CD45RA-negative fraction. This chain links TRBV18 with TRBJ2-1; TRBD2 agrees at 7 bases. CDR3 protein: CASSPAGRDNEQFF. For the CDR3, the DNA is TGTGCCAGCTCACCCGCGGGGAGGGACAATGAGCAGTTCTTC.